Listed here are 12 T cell receptor beta chains from one sample, sequenced in a study of cytomegalovirus exposure and HLA in healthy donors. PCR primers comprised 60 Vbeta and 13 Jbeta primers. Produced via immunoSEQ multiplex PCR; TCRdb's table is partial and in-frame only. The table has 130,000 to 150,000 clones, roughly 77% seen once; the top ten hold 3.1%. Material for sequencing was PBMCs. The receptors originated from a female donor in good health and CMV-seronegative.

The chain employs TRBV28 and TRBJ1-5; 8 nucleotides agree with TRBD1. The V gene's germline CDR1 is MDHEN and CDR2 SYDVKM. Trimming cost V 5 bases and J 7 bases; bases outside gene matches: 7. The CDR3 covers 14 residues. CDR3 protein: CASSRTGIRQPQHF. In nucleotides, the CDR3 is TGTGCCAGCAGTAGGACAGGGATTCGCCAGCCCCAGCATTTT.

The chain is built from TRBV28 and TRBJ1-3; D gene ambiguous. Germline values: CDR1 MDHEN, CDR2 SYDVKM. This CDR3 has 13 residues. Trimming left V 5 bases short and J 3 bases short, with 8 bases between. The CDR3 coding sequence is TGTGCCAGCAGTCAGTTCCTTGGAAACACCATATATTTT. The encoded protein is CASSQFLGNTIYF.

The rearrangement uses TRBV10-3 and TRBJ1-1; perhaps TRBD1 as D (5 bases). Looked up from germline, CDR1 is ENHRY and CDR2 is SYGVKD. The CDR3 is made up of 13 amino acids. V lost 7 bases, J lost 5 bases, and 14 bases lay in between. The CDR3 DNA sequence: TGTGCCATCACCGATACAAGGGGTACTGAAGCTTTCTTT. It yields the protein CAITDTRGTEAFF.

This rearrangement joins TRBV28 to TRBJ1-2; a possible D gene is TRBD1 (6 bases). With 3 bases removed from V and 7 bases from J, the gap between germline ends came to 15 bases. CDR3 size: 14 residues. Germline loops: CDR1 MDHEN, CDR2 SYDVKM. The CDR3 bases are TGTGCCAGCAGTTTTGAAGTGTCCAGGGGTGGCTACACCTTC. Protein: CASSFEVSRGGYTF.

This sequence joins TRBV19 and TRBJ2-1; 14 bases line up with TRBD2. Losses at the gene ends were 6 bases for V and 0 bases for J; bases not matched to a gene: 4. Germline loops: CDR1 LNHDA, CDR2 SQIVND (reference sequence). The CDR3 is made up of 17 amino acids. This chain's CDR3 is CASRGLAGASSYNEQFF. CDR3 sequence (DNA): TGTGCCAGTAGGGGACTAGCGGGGGCTAGCTCCTACAATGAGCAGTTCTTC.

The genes are TRBV7-9 and TRBJ1-2; D perhaps matches TRBD1 (5 bases). This CDR3 contains 14 residues. Trimming left V 5 bases short and J 4 bases short, with 14 bases between. The germline gives CDR1 SEHNR, CDR2 FQNEAQ (reference sequence). The CDR3 region has the DNA TGTGCCAGCAGCCAAGGGGCGGGGAGCTATGGCTACACCTTC. Protein: CASSQGAGSYGYTF.

The rearrangement uses TRBV7-3 and TRBJ1-1; TRBD1 matches 11 bases. CDR3 length equals 14 residues. The V gene's germline CDR1 is SGHTA and CDR2 FQGTGA. V lost 5 bases, J lost 7 bases, and 6 bases stayed unmatched. The CDR3 coding sequence is TGTGCCAGCAGCCTGGACAGGGGGCGCGGTGAAGCTTTCTTT. This codes for CASSLDRGRGEAFF. The variable domain in full, with the rest retrieved from reference TRBV7-3 and TRBJ1-1, is GAGVSQTPSNKVTEKGKYVELRCDPISGHTALYWYRQSLGQGPEFLIYFQGTGAADDSGLPNDRFFAVRPEGSVSTLKIQRTERGDSAVYLCASSLDRGRGEAFFGQGTRLTVV.

The chain combines TRBV29-1 with TRBJ1-5; tentative D call: TRBD1 (5 bases). V was pared by 4 bases and J by 3 bases, with 7 bases between. This CDR3 is built from 12 residues. In germline, CDR1 is SQVTM, CDR2 ANQGSEA. Written as DNA, the CDR3 is TGCAGCGTTGCAGGGTACAATCAGCCCCAGCATTTT. This encodes CSVAGYNQPQHF.

The chain carries TRBV7-2 and TRBJ1-5; D is perhaps TRBD1 (5 bases). Germline CDR1 reads SGHTA; CDR2 reads FQGNSA. V was trimmed by 3 bases and J by 0 bases, leaving 9 bases between them. CDR3 size: 15 residues. The CDR3 here is CASSFSGNSNQPQHF. The CDR3 region has the DNA TGTGCCAGCAGCTTCTCAGGGAATAGCAATCAGCCCCAGCATTTT.

The chain links TRBV27 to TRBJ2-3, with a possible D match to TRBD2 (5 bases). Per germline, CDR1 MNHEY and CDR2 SMNVEV (reference sequence). V was trimmed by 7 bases and J by 6 bases, leaving 17 bases between them. The CDR3 loop spans 14 amino acids. CDR3 region: CASTARGGWDTQYF. The CDR3 coding sequence is TGTGCCAGCACCGCCCGGGGTGGGTGGGATACGCAGTATTTT.

This clone was counted once. V is TRBV7-9 and J is TRBJ2-5, with D perhaps TRBD1 (6 bases). Germline V lookup: CDR1 SEHNR, CDR2 FQNEAQ (reference sequence). The CDR3 length is 14 residues. V was cut by 5 bases and J by 3 bases, with 13 bases left in between. The CDR3 bases are TGTGCCAGCAGCGCCACAGGGTCTAAAGAGACCCAGTACTTC. It is translated as CASSATGSKETQYF.

V and J are TRBV5-4 and TRBJ1-1, with TRBD1 as a possible D gene (6 bases). V dropped 0 bases and J dropped 3 bases, with 18 bases sitting between them. CDR3 length: 17 residues. The germline V gene encodes CDR1 SGHNT and CDR2 YYREEE (reference sequence). The CDR3 protein is CASSLDVGGGLDTEAFF. The CDR3 region has the DNA TGTGCCAGCAGCTTGGATGTAGGGGGGGGGTTGGACACTGAAGCTTTCTTT.